These 32 T cell receptor beta chains came from one sample sequenced in a study of CD8 T cells in ankylosing spondylitis. Study results and limitations: Ankylosing spondylitis blood seemed to carry a telltale TCR beta motif made of roughly 8 highly homologous variants.

TCRdb reanalysed the 5' RACE reads using MiXCR and keeps one entry per CDR3 protein. The data contain 650,000 to 800,000 distinct CDR3 sequences, 15% to 20% of them seen just once; the ten biggest clones take up under 20%. Antigen specificity for these receptors is unknown. The sample consisted of blood, either unsorted or a sorted T cell fraction (not recorded which). The receptors were sampled from a male donor with ankylosing spondylitis.

This chain joins TRBV12-3 or TRBV12-4 and TRBJ1-2; D is undetermined. This CDR3 contains 12 residues. V was trimmed by 4 bases and J by 4 bases, leaving 7 bases between them. For the CDR3, the DNA is TGTGCCAGCAGTTCCCGTACCTATGGCTACACCTTC. Translated: CASSSRTYGYTF.

This clonotype was detected only a few times. The V gene is TRBV7-3, the J gene TRBJ2-1; D unresolved. The CDR3 has 15 residues. Germline CDR1 SGHTA, CDR2 FQGTGA. V was pared by 5 bases and J by 5 bases, with 16 bases between. This CDR3 is CASSPGIGKDNEQFF. The CDR3 bases are TGTGCCAGCAGCCCAGGCATAGGGAAAGACAATGAGCAGTTCTTC.

This clonotype was observed a handful of times. The V and J genes are TRBV30 and TRBJ1-4, with TRBD1 matching over 7 bases. There are 16 residues in the CDR3. V trimming: 3 bases; J trimming: 0 bases; junction bases outside the gene matches: 7. Germline V lookup: CDR1 GTSNPN, CDR2 SVGIG (reference sequence). This chain's CDR3 is CAWSEGTASTNEKLFF. The DNA for the CDR3 is TGTGCCTGGAGCGAGGGGACAGCATCAACTAATGAAAAACTGTTTTTT.

This clonotype was recorded a few times. The chain combines TRBV27 with TRBJ2-7; D is perhaps TRBD2 (5 bases). Trimming pared 6 bases from V and 0 bases from J, leaving 15 bases between. Germline V gives CDR1 MNHEY, CDR2 SMNVEV (reference sequence). CDR3 length: 15 amino acids. In nucleotides, the CDR3 is TGTGCCAGCAGCCCTGACTACCTTCCCTCCTACGAGCAGTACTTC. It specifies CASSPDYLPSYEQYF.

This clonotype was counted between two and nine times. The V and J genes are TRBV20-1 and TRBJ1-6, with 7 positions matching TRBD1. Unmatched junction bases numbered 7, after V lost 4 bases and J lost 7 bases. CDR1 is DFQATT and CDR2 is SNEGSKA in the germline V gene (reference sequence). The CDR3 runs 14 residues. The CDR3 here is CSATKQGPNSPLHF. CDR3 nucleotides: TGCAGTGCTACTAAACAGGGGCCCAATTCACCCCTCCACTTT.

This clonotype has ten or more counts. V usage is TRBV7-9 and J usage is TRBJ2-1; no clear D gene. Per germline, CDR1 SEHNR and CDR2 FQNEAQ (reference sequence). V lost 3 bases to trimming and J lost 8 bases, with 8 bases between them. CDR3 size: 12 residues. CDR3 bases: TGTGCCAGCAGCTTGGCTGGGTATGAGCAGTTCTTC. It translates to CASSLAGYEQFF.

The chain's CDR3 is CASSFSGREDNEQFF. CDR3 nucleotides: TGTGCCAGCAGCTTTAGCGGGAGAGAAGACAATGAGCAGTTCTTC. The chain is built from TRBV7-6 and TRBJ2-1; TRBD2 agrees at 9 bases. The CDR3 totals 15 residues. Germline CDR1 SGHVS, CDR2 FNYEAQ. Germline trimming cut 3 bases from V and 5 bases from J; bases unmatched to any gene: 5.

V is TRBV7-2 and J is TRBJ2-7, with TRBD1 matching over 8 bases. V shed 7 bases, J shed 6 bases, and the junction held 8 bases outside the gene matches. The CDR3 is 13 amino acids. Germline CDR1 is SGHTA and CDR2 is FQGNSA. The CDR3 here is CASTTRGLREQYF. In DNA, the CDR3 is TGTGCCAGCACAACCAGGGGGCTACGCGAGCAGTACTTC.

A few counts support this clonotype. The chain links TRBV15 to TRBJ1-5, with D tentatively TRBD1 (5 bases). The V gene's germline CDR1 is LNHNV and CDR2 YYDKDF (reference sequence). This CDR3 is built from 15 residues. V shed 0 bases and J shed 9 bases, with 15 bases lying between them. The CDR3 region is CATSRESTGQGPQHF. In DNA form, the CDR3 reads TGTGCCACCAGCAGAGAATCTACAGGCCAAGGGCCCCAGCATTTT. Supplemented by reference TRBV15 and TRBJ1-5, the full variable domain reads DAMVIQNPRYQVTQFGKPVTLSCSQTLNHNVMYWYQQKSSQAPKLLFHYYDKDFNNEADTPDNFQSRRPNTSFCFLDIRSPGLGDTAMYLCATSRESTGQGPQHFGDGTRLSIL.

A few counts support this clonotype. The CDR3 DNA sequence: TGCAGTGCTGCTGGACAGGGGGGAAGGGCTGAAGCTTTCTTT. This gives the protein CSAAGQGGRAEAFF. The chain has TRBV20-1 and TRBJ1-1; TRBD1 aligns across 10 bases. CDR1 is DFQATT, CDR2 SNEGSKA, per germline (reference sequence). The CDR3 is 14 amino acids. The J segment lost 6 bases and the V segment lost 5 bases, leaving 9 bases of the junction unmatched.

The sample holds many counts of this clonotype. V usage is TRBV20-1 and J usage is TRBJ2-5; D unclear. V was clipped by 5 bases and J by 3 bases, with 10 bases between them. Germline V gene sequence: CDR1 DFQATT, CDR2 SNEGSKA (reference sequence). The CDR3 is 12 amino acids. Written as DNA, the CDR3 is TGCAGTGCTCCGTATGGGGAAGAGACCCAGTACTTC. Amino acid sequence: CSAPYGEETQYF.

In this sample, this clonotype turned up a few times. The V and J genes are TRBV19 and TRBJ2-5, with D possibly matching TRBD2 (6 bases). CDR3 length: 16 residues. V was clipped by 5 bases and J by 2 bases, with 18 bases between them. CDR1 is LNHDA and CDR2 is SQIVND in the germline V gene (reference sequence). The CDR3 loop reads CASSPDVAGRQETQYF. CDR3 nucleotide sequence: TGTGCCAGTAGTCCCGACGTCGCGGGGAGGCAAGAGACCCAGTACTTC.

This clonotype was counted a few times. The chain joins TRBV20-1 to TRBJ2-7, with 9 bases that match TRBD2. CDR3 length equals 15 residues. J gave up 7 bases and V 0 bases, and 10 bases lay outside the gene matches. Germline CDR1 reads DFQATT; CDR2 reads SNEGSKA (reference sequence). CDR3 region: CSARDWREGPGEQYF. In nucleotides, the CDR3 is TGCAGTGCTAGAGACTGGCGGGAGGGCCCGGGGGAGCAGTACTTC.

The CDR3, as DNA: TGTGCCAGCAGCTTAGATGGACTAGCGGGGTACAATGAGCAGTTCTTC. This codes for CASSLDGLAGYNEQFF. V is TRBV7-2 and J is TRBJ2-1, with 12 bases fitting TRBD2. The germline gives CDR1 SGHTA, CDR2 FQGNSA. Trimming took 1 base from V and 4 from J; bases not matched to a gene: 2. The CDR3 is 16 residues long. Combining the CDR3 with reference TRBV7-2 and TRBJ2-1 gives the whole variable domain GAGVSQSPSNKVTEKGKDVELRCDPISGHTALYWYRQSLGQGLEFLIYFQGNSAPDKSGLPSDRFSAERTGGSVSTLTIQRTQQEDSAVYLCASSLDGLAGYNEQFFGPGTRLTVL.

This clonotype was detected only a few times. The chain joins TRBV7-2 to TRBJ2-1; tentatively, D is TRBD1 (5 bases). Germline lookup yields CDR1 SGHTA and CDR2 FQGNSA. V shed 5 bases and J shed 2 bases, with 10 bases lying between them. CDR3 size: 14 residues. In DNA form, the CDR3 reads TGTGCCAGCAGCAACGGACATCCCTACAATGAGCAGTTCTTC. Translation gives CASSNGHPYNEQFF.

The rearrangement joins TRBV24-1 to TRBJ2-2; the D is unclear. The CDR3 consists of 14 residues. Trimming shortened V by 7 bases and J by 3 bases, and 11 bases separated the two germline ends. From germline, CDR1 is KGHDR and CDR2 SFDVKD. CDR3 region: CATRPHGDTGELFF. The DNA for the CDR3 is TGTGCCACCAGGCCCCACGGCGACACCGGGGAGCTGTTTTTT.

This chain joins TRBV11-3 and TRBJ2-3, with TRBD2 as a possible D gene (5 bases). In germline, CDR1 is SGHNT, CDR2 YENEEA. The V end was cut by 0 bases, the J end by 8 bases, with 12 bases between. The CDR3 is 14 residues long. The CDR3 DNA reads TGTGCCAGCAGCTTAGATATAGATCGGGGTACGCAGTATTTT. It specifies CASSLDIDRGTQYF. The complete variable domain, with remaining parts taken from reference TRBV11-3 and TRBJ2-3, reads EAGVVQSPRYKIIEKKQPVAFWCNPISGHNTLYWYLQNLGQGPELLIRYENEEAVDDSQLPKDRFSAERLKGVDSTLKIQPAELGDSAVYLCASSLDIDRGTQYFGPGTRLTVL.

The chain joins TRBV11-1 to TRBJ2-1; 9 bases are a match to TRBD1. This CDR3 has 18 residues. Per germline, CDR1 SGHAT and CDR2 FQDESV (reference sequence). The V and J ends lost 2 bases and 3 bases, in that order; junction bases with no gene match: 11. As DNA, the CDR3 is TGTGCCAGCAGCTTAAGTTCCTTTTCGGGACAGGGCTACAATGAGCAGTTCTTC. Encoded protein: CASSLSSFSGQGYNEQFF. The full variable domain, rest sourced from reference TRBV11-1 and TRBJ2-1, is EAEVAQSPRYKITEKSQAVAFWCDPISGHATLYWYRQILGQGPELLVQFQDESVVDDSQLPKDRFSAERLKGVDSTLKIQPAELGDSAMYLCASSLSSFSGQGYNEQFFGPGTRLTVL.

This clonotype has more than one count but fewer than ten. This chain uses TRBV29-1 with TRBJ1-1; tentative D call: TRBD1 (5 bases). This CDR3 has 15 residues. The germline V and J ends were trimmed by 2 bases and 1 base, with 14 bases remaining between them. CDR1 and CDR2 (germline): SQVTM, ANQGSEA. The CDR3 is CSVEISRDWNTEAFF. In DNA form, the CDR3 reads TGCAGCGTTGAAATCTCCAGGGACTGGAACACTGAAGCTTTCTTT.

This clonotype turned up a few times. This sequence joins TRBV19 and TRBJ2-3; D gene uncertain. Trimming left V 1 base short and J 2 bases short, with 10 bases between. Germline assignment: CDR1 LNHDA and CDR2 SQIVND (reference sequence). The CDR3 consists of 15 residues. CDR3 in DNA: TGTGCCAGTAGTATAGGGGATTCCATCACAGATACGCAGTATTTT. It is translated as CASSIGDSITDTQYF.

V and J are TRBV19 and TRBJ1-3; tentative D call: TRBD1 (5 bases). CDR1 is LNHDA, CDR2 SQIVND, per germline (reference sequence). This CDR3 contains 16 residues. The ends were cut back, 3 bases at V and 2 bases at J, with 14 bases in the middle. CDR3 residues: CASSIAGTGPGNTIYF. CDR3 DNA: TGTGCCAGTAGTATCGCCGGGACCGGGCCTGGAAACACCATATATTTT.

A few counts support this clonotype. CDR3 protein: CASSGSGETQYF. DNA of the CDR3: TGTGCCAGCAGCGGGAGCGGAGAGACCCAGTACTTC. V usage is TRBV25-1 and J usage is TRBJ2-5; D is perhaps TRBD2 (6 bases). Germline V gives CDR1 MGHDK, CDR2 SYGVNS. This CDR3 comprises 12 residues. The V and J ends lost 6 bases and 4 bases respectively, with 9 bases between them.

This clonotype was found a few times. This chain uses TRBV27 with TRBJ2-2, with TRBD1 matching over 11 bases. CDR3 length equals 17 residues. The J segment lost 3 bases and the V segment lost 5 bases, leaving 8 bases of the junction unmatched. Germline V gene lookup returns CDR1 MNHEY and CDR2 SMNVEV (reference sequence). The CDR3 region has the DNA TGTGCCAGCAGTGGAAACCCGGACAGGGGGCACACCGGGGAGCTGTTTTTT. Amino acid sequence: CASSGNPDRGHTGELFF.

The rearrangement joins TRBV12-3 or TRBV12-4 to TRBJ2-3, with D unresolved. Trimming cost V 6 bases and J 2 bases, with 15 bases left between them. CDR3 size: 15 residues. Written as DNA, the CDR3 is TGTGCCAGCAGCCGAGACCCTTGGGACACAGATACGCAGTATTTT. It encodes CASSRDPWDTDTQYF.

This clonotype came up many times. The chain couples TRBV12-3 or TRBV12-4 to TRBJ2-3, with 9 bases aligning to TRBD2. V lost 1 base and J lost 4; bases outside the gene matches: 6. CDR3 size: 16 residues. DNA of the CDR3: TGTGCCAGCAGTTTAGGTGGACTAGCGCAACCAGATACGCAGTATTTT. Protein: CASSLGGLAQPDTQYF.

Only a few counts were recorded for this clonotype. This chain uses TRBV20-1 with TRBJ1-3; D gene ambiguous. The CDR3 spans 15 residues. The germline CDR1 and CDR2 sequences are DFQATT and SNEGSKA (reference sequence). V lost 1 base and J lost 0, with 10 bases in between. CDR3 sequence reads: CSARGRATSGNTIYF. Written as DNA, the CDR3 is TGCAGTGCTAGAGGTCGGGCGACCTCTGGAAACACCATATATTTT.

This chain joins TRBV5-1 and TRBJ2-3, with D unclear. From germline, CDR1 is SGHRS and CDR2 YFSETQ. The V end was cut by 2 bases, the J end by 2 bases, with 12 bases between. This CDR3 region has 15 residues. Written as DNA, the CDR3 is TGCGCCAGCAGCTTCGGTTGGGCCTCCACAGATACGCAGTATTTT. Protein: CASSFGWASTDTQYF.

There are many counts of this clonotype. The V and J genes are TRBV25-1 and TRBJ2-5; D is undetermined. CDR1 MGHDK and CDR2 SYGVNS come from the germline V gene. Trimming removed 1 base at V and 3 bases at J, with 3 bases between. CDR3 length: 12 amino acids. The CDR3 region has the DNA TGTGCCAGCAGTGAATTTGAAGAGACCCAGTACTTC. This encodes CASSEFEETQYF. The whole variable domain, filled in from reference TRBV25-1 and TRBJ2-5, reads EADIYQTPRYLVIGTGKKITLECSQTMGHDKMYWYQQDPGMELHLIHYSYGVNSTEKGDLSSESTVSRIRTEHFPLTLESARPSHTSQYLCASSEFEETQYFGPGTRLLVL.

J is TRBJ2-3 and V is TRBV6-2 or TRBV6-3; D gene ambiguous. The CDR3 is 16 amino acids. The germline V gene has CDR1 MNHEY and CDR2 SVGEGT. V lost 2 bases and J lost 2, with 14 bases in between. The CDR3: CASSYATKSFTDTQYF. CDR3 bases: TGTGCCAGCAGTTACGCGACAAAATCCTTCACAGATACGCAGTATTTT.

This clonotype was seen only a few times. The gene calls are TRBV29-1 and TRBJ1-2; D not certain. Germline V gene data show CDR1 as SQVTM and CDR2 as ANQGSEA. CDR3 length: 12 residues. Trimming left V 1 base short and J 8 bases short, with 11 bases between. CDR3 coding DNA: TGCAGCGTTGAAGTCCCACTTGACGGCTACACCTTC. It codes for CSVEVPLDGYTF.

This clonotype was observed a few times. Compared with germline, one end of the junction differs, possibly owing to a read error. V usage is TRBV7-7 and J usage is TRBJ2-3, with 7 bases that match TRBD2. This CDR3 contains 16 residues. The V gene's germline CDR1 is SSHAT and CDR2 FNYEAQ (reference sequence). This CDR3 is CASSPSWGGGADTQYF. Here the CDR3 DNA reads TGTGCTAGCAGCCCCTCGTGGGGGGGGGGAGCAGATACGCAGTATTTT.

This clonotype turned up a few times. The gene calls are TRBV6-5 and TRBJ2-7, with 8 nucleotides matching TRBD2. Germline values: CDR1 MNHEY, CDR2 SVGAGI. The CDR3 covers 15 residues. V gave up 4 bases and J gave up 3 bases; unmatched junction bases: 8. As DNA, the CDR3 is TGTGCCAGCAGTTTTTCCGCCGGGACTAGCTACGAGCAGTACTTC. It is translated as CASSFSAGTSYEQYF.